This T cell receptor (beta chain) was obtained from a study of T-cell memory formation after mild COVID-19. General observations from the study: CD4+ contracting clones lay mainly in CM and EM, CD8+ ones in EMRA.

TCRdb re-analysed the 5' RACE reads in MiXCR, keeping a single row per CDR3 protein. Altogether around 200,000 distinct CDR3 sequences are present, over 9.5% being singletons, with the ten largest covering 3% to 3.5%. This clonotype was recorded many times. Its antigen is not identified. The CDR3 spans 14 residues. Trimming removed 2 bases from V and 4 bases from J, with 11 bases in between. Germline CDR1 MNHEY, CDR2 SMNVEV (reference sequence). The receptor was isolated from a man aged 18 to 29 who had mild COVID-19 (a few samples of this study predate the infection). Cell type and time point are not known. The sample consisted of PBMCs or a T cell subset sorted from them (not recorded which). This chain uses TRBV27 with TRBJ1-2, with unresolved D. CDR3 DNA sequence: TGTGCCAGCAGTTTAAGCTGGGGAGGCTATGGCTACACCTTC. Its translation is CASSLSWGGYGYTF.